This T cell receptor (beta chain) derives from a study of blood T cell repertoires in COVID-19. Turning to the study itself: Specimens from acute and convalescent COVID-19 originated in the United States, Italy and Spain. The analysed material was cDNA or gDNA that came from T cells, B-cell-depleted T cells, or PBMCs.

Germline V lookup: CDR1 LNHDA, CDR2 SQIVND (reference sequence). The CDR3 sequence is 16 residues long. V was cut by 7 bases and J by 4 bases, with 20 bases left in between. Original processing methods: Cell counts per sample came from amplifying reference gene primers. Sequenced by immunoSEQ multiplex PCR; TCRdb stores in-frame clones only, minus some. That table is the source of V, J and clone size, and D and trimming were worked out from the DNA. Altogether fewer than 350,000 clones are present, about 87% being singletons, with the ten largest covering around 8%. Material for sequencing was peripheral blood. V usage is TRBV19 and J usage is TRBJ2-1; TRBD2 might be the D (6 bases). The receptor's source is a woman in her forties or fifties who had recovered from COVID-19. The DNA of the CDR3 is TGTGCCAGTAATAAGGGACTCCCTCCGACGTACAATGAGCAGTTCTTC. Amino acid sequence: CASNKGLPPTYNEQFF.